This entry lists 12 T cell receptor beta chains sequenced from one sample in a study of graft-versus-host responses after intestinal transplantation (dated by TCRdb to about 2021). The time point label, read with the paper, signifies: cells obtained before transplantation from donor or recipient. These receptors are not linked to any known antigen. The library was prepared using the immunoSEQ multiplex PCR assay. TCRdb's version of the immuneACCESS table is confined to in-frame rearrangements and falls short of the full clone set. An unresolved V gene accounts for under half of the shortfall where checked; the remainder is of unknown origin. This sample lists 75,000 to 95,000 clones; roughly 90% were detected once. The ten largest clones add up to 0.35% of the sample. The specimen comprised unstimulated CD4+ T cells sorted from spleen or lymph node cells, sampled before transplant. The origin of the receptors is a human donor who was the organ donor for an intestinal transplant.

The chain is built from TRBV12-5 and TRBJ2-7; 7 bases line up with TRBD2. The germline gives CDR1 LGHNT, CDR2 FRNRAP. The CDR3 spans 15 residues. V was pared by 2 bases and J by 3 bases, with 7 bases of the junction left unmatched. CDR3 amino acids: CASGLYGGRVYEQYF. CDR3 coding DNA: TGTGCTAGTGGTTTGTACGGCGGGAGAGTCTACGAGCAGTACTTC.

This sequence joins TRBV28 and TRBJ1-5, with a tentative D call TRBD1 (5 bases). This CDR3 has 18 amino acids. Trimming took 3 bases from V and 4 from J, leaving 22 bases between them. Germline loops: CDR1 MDHEN, CDR2 SYDVKM. CDR3 sequence reads: CASSLSRDRGHRNQPQHF. As DNA, the CDR3 is TGTGCCAGCAGTTTGTCGCGCGACAGAGGACATAGAAATCAGCCCCAGCATTTT.

On this clone: A read error may produce the germline difference seen at one junction end. This chain joins TRBV27 and TRBJ1-6; 7 positions match TRBD1. CDR1 and CDR2 from the germline V gene are MNHEY and SMNVEV (reference sequence). CDR3 length: 17 amino acids. Here the CDR3 DNA reads TGTGCCAGCAGATTATTCTACAGGGGTGACGTAAGTTCACCCCTCCACTTT. This sequence encodes CASRLFYRGDVSSPLHF.

The chain carries TRBV5-6 and TRBJ1-1, with D unresolved. The V end lost 2 bases, the J end lost 2 bases, and 7 bases lay between the germline ends. CDR3 length: 13 amino acids. The germline V gene has CDR1 SGHDT and CDR2 YYEEEE. The CDR3 reads CASSFLSNTEAFF. The CDR3 DNA is TGTGCCAGCAGCTTCCTGAGCAACACTGAAGCTTTCTTT. The full variable domain, in which reference TRBV5-6 and TRBJ1-1 provide the parts outside the CDR3, is DAGVTQSPTHLIKTRGQQVTLRCSPKSGHDTVSWYQQALGQGPQFIFQYYEEEERQRGNFPDRFSGHQFPNYSSELNVNALLLGDSALYLCASSFLSNTEAFFGQGTRLTVV.

The rearrangement links TRBV29-1 to TRBJ2-3; 9 bases fit TRBD2. V lost 4 bases and J lost 2; bases outside the gene matches: 7. The length of the CDR3 is 15 residues. Germline values: CDR1 SQVTM, CDR2 ANQGSEA. The DNA of the CDR3 is TGCAGCGTTGTGGGTAGCGGGGGACCCACAGATACGCAGTATTTT. This sequence encodes CSVVGSGGPTDTQYF.

The CDR3 sequence is CASSERAGGGYTF. Here the CDR3 DNA reads TGTGCCAGCAGTGAAAGGGCAGGAGGAGGCTACACCTTC. The chain couples TRBV6-1 to TRBJ1-2, with D unresolved. V gave up 2 bases and J gave up 8 bases, with 12 bases separating them. The germline CDR1 and CDR2 sequences are MNHNS and SASEGT. This CDR3 comprises 13 residues.

The chain employs TRBV10-3 and TRBJ2-5; D might be TRBD2 (5 bases). The end of the DNA aligns better with TRBJ2-7, so the J call may be wrong. This CDR3 comprises 13 residues. Germline lookup yields CDR1 ENHRY and CDR2 SYGVKD. The CDR3 DNA follows: TGTGCCATCACCAACGGACTCTCCTACGAGCAGTACTTC. Translation gives CAITNGLSYEQYF.

This rearrangement joins TRBV18 to TRBJ1-1, with D possibly matching TRBD1 (5 bases). The CDR3 spans 13 residues. Trimming took off 6 bases at V and 5 bases at J, with 13 bases between the two ends. Germline V gene sequence: CDR1 KGHSH, CDR2 LQKENI. Written as DNA, the CDR3 is TGTGCCAGCTCGATCAGGGCTCGGACTGAAGCTTTCTTT. The encoded protein is CASSIRARTEAFF. The full variable domain, its missing parts supplied by reference TRBV18 and TRBJ1-1, is NAGVMQNPRHLVRRRGQEARLRCSPMKGHSHVYWYRQLPEEGLKFMVYLQKENIIDESGMPKERFSAEFPKEGPSILRIQQVVRGDSAAYFCASSIRARTEAFFGQGTRLTVV.

The rearrangement links TRBV6-5 to TRBJ2-7, with 8 bases identical to TRBD2. V shed 5 bases and J 7 bases; nucleotides not matched to a gene: 7. Germline CDR1 is MNHEY and CDR2 is SVGAGI. The CDR3 contains 13 residues. Here the CDR3 reads CASSQQREWEQYF. The DNA for the CDR3 is TGTGCCAGCAGTCAACAGCGGGAGTGGGAGCAGTACTTC.

The chain recombines TRBV5-1 with TRBJ2-7, with 8 bases matching TRBD1. The germline gives CDR1 SGHRS, CDR2 YFSETQ. J lost 2 bases, V lost 4 bases, and 8 bases had no gene match. The CDR3 contains 15 residues. CDR3 amino acids: CASSATHRGAYEQYF. CDR3 nucleotide sequence: TGCGCCAGCAGCGCCACACACAGGGGGGCCTACGAGCAGTACTTC.

A word on this clone: This CDR3 is also generated by other DNA sequences in the sample. The V gene is TRBV20-1, the J gene TRBJ2-3, with D hard to call. V was clipped by 6 bases and J by 4 bases, with 2 bases between them. The germline CDR1 and CDR2 sequences are DFQATT and SNEGSKA (reference sequence). The CDR3 is 9 residues long. The CDR3 here is CSAADTQYF. CDR3 sequence (DNA): TGCAGTGCCGCAGATACGCAGTATTTT.

The gene calls are TRBV7-3 and TRBJ2-2; TRBD1 is a possible D gene (5 bases). The CDR3 sequence is 14 residues long. CDR1 is SGHTA, CDR2 FQGTGA, per germline. Trimming took off 3 bases at V and 3 bases at J, with 8 bases between the two ends. CDR3 residues: CASSFQGDTGELFF. In DNA form, the CDR3 reads TGTGCCAGCAGCTTTCAAGGGGACACCGGGGAGCTGTTTTTT.